This T cell receptor beta chain comes out of a study of identical twins. General study results and limits: Memory repertoires showed no such pattern, whereas abundant cord blood beta clonotypes carried fewer insertions. Monozygotic twin pairs showed more out-of-frame TCR alpha sharing than models estimated.

Germline V gene sequence: CDR1 KGHSH, CDR2 LQKENI. V gave up 5 bases and J gave up 6 bases; unmatched junction bases: 10. The CDR3 totals 15 residues. TCRdb redid the calling of the 5' RACE reads with MiXCR, one entry per CDR3 protein. Of about 480,000 distinct CDR3 sequences in the sample, around 14% are singletons; the top ten hold around 0.52%. Healthy Caucasians made up all donors. The table lists this clonotype with a few counts. Antigen specificity is unknown. The same data also contributed to another study, on yellow fever vaccine responses in identical twins.

The genes are TRBV18 and TRBJ1-2; 9 positions match TRBD1. This sequence was found in a young woman in good health. Material for sequencing was CD4+ T cells sorted from blood. This CDR3 reads CASSSPGQGFDGYTF. The CDR3 DNA is TGTGCCAGCTCATCGCCGGGACAGGGATTTGATGGCTACACCTTC.